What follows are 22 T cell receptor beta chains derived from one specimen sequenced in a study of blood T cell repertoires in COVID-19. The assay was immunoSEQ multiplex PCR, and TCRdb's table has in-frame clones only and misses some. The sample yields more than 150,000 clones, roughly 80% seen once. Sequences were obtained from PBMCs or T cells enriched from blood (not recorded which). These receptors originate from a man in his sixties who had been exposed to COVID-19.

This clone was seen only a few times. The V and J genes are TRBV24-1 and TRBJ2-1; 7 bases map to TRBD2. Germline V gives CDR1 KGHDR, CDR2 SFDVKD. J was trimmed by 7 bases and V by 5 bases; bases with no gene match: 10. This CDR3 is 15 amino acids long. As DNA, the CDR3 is TGTGCCACCAGTGTCAGGGACTACCTGGGGAATGAGCAGTTCTTC. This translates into CATSVRDYLGNEQFF.

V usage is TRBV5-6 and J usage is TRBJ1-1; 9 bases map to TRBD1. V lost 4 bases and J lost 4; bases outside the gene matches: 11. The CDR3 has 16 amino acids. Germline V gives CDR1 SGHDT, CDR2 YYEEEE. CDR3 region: CASSVTGGLFGTEAFF. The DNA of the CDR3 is TGTGCCAGCAGCGTGACAGGGGGTCTGTTCGGCACTGAAGCTTTCTTT.

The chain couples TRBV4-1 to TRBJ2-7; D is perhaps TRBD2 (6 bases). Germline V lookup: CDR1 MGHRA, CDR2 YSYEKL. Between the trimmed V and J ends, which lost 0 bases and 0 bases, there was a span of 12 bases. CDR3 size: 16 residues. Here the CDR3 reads CASSQELAATSYEQYF. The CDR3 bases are TGCGCCAGCAGCCAAGAATTAGCGGCCACCTCCTACGAGCAGTACTTC.

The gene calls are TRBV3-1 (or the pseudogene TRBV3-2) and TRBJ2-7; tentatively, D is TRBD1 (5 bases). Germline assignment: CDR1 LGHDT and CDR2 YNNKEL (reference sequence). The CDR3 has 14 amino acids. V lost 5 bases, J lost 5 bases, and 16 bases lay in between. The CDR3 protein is CASSAAVVQDEQYF. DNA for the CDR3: TGTGCCAGCAGCGCCGCGGTTGTACAGGACGAGCAGTACTTC.

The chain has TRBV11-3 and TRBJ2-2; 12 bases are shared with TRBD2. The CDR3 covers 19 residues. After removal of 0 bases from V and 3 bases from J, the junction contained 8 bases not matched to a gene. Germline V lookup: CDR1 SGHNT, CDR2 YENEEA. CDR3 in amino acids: CASSLEGLAGGSDTGELFF. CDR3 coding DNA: TGTGCCAGCAGCTTAGAGGGCCTAGCGGGAGGGTCGGACACCGGGGAGCTGTTTTTT.

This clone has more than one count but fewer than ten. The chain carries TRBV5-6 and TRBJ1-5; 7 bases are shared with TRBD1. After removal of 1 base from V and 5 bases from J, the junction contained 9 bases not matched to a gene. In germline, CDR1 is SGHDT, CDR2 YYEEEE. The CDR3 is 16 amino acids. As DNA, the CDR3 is TGTGCCAGCAGCTTGTACCGGGACAGAGATGATCAGCCCCAGCATTTT. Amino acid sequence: CASSLYRDRDDQPQHF. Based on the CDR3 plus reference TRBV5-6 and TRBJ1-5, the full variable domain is DAGVTQSPTHLIKTRGQQVTLRCSPKSGHDTVSWYQQALGQGPQFIFQYYEEEERQRGNFPDRFSGHQFPNYSSELNVNALLLGDSALYLCASSLYRDRDDQPQHFGDGTRLSIL.

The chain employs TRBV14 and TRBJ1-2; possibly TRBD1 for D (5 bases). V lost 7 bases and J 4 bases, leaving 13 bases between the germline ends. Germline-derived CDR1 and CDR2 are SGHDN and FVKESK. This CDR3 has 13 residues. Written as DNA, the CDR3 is TGTGCCAGCACCTTCTCAGGGATCTATGGCTACACCTTC. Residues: CASTFSGIYGYTF.

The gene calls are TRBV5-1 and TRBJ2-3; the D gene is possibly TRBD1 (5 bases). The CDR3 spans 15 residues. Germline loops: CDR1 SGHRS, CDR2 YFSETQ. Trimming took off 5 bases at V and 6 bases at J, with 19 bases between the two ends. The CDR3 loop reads CASRNQGPSGDTQYF. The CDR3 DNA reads TGCGCCAGCAGGAACCAGGGCCCCTCCGGGGATACGCAGTATTTT.

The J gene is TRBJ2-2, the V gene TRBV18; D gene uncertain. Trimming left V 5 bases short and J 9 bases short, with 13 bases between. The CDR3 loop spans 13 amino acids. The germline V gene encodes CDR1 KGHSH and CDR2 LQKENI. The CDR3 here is CASSADVARELFF. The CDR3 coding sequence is TGTGCCAGCTCAGCAGATGTAGCCCGGGAGCTGTTTTTT.

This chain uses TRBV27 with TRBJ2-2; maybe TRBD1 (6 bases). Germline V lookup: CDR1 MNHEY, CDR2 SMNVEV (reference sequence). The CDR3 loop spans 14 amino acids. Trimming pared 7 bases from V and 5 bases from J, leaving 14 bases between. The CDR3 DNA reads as TGTGCCAGCACTCGGCAGGGACATACCGGGGAGCTGTTTTTT. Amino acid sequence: CASTRQGHTGELFF.

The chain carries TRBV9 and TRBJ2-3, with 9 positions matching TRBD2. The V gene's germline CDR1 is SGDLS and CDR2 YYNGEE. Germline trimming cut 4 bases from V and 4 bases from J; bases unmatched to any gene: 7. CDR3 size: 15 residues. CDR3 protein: CASSIISGSADTQYF. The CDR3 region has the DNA TGTGCCAGCAGCATCATTAGCGGGAGTGCAGATACGCAGTATTTT.

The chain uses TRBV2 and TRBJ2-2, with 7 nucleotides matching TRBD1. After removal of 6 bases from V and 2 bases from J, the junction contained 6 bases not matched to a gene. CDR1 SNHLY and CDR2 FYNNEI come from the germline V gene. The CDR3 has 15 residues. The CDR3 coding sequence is TGTGCCAGCAGCCCATGGACAGGAAACACCGGGGAGCTGTTTTTT. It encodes CASSPWTGNTGELFF.

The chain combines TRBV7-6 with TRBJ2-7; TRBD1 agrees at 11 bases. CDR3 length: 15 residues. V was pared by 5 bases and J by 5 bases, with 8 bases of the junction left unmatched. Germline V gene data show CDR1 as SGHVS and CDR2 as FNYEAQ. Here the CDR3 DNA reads TGTGCCAGCAGCCGCGGGGGACAGGGGGTCAACGAGCAGTACTTC. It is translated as CASSRGGQGVNEQYF.

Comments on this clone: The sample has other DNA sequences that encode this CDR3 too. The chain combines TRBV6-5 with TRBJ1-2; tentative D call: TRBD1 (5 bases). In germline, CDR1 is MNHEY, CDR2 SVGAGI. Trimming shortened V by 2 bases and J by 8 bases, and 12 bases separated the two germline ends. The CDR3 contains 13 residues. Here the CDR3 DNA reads TGTGCCAGCAGTTACCGCCAGGGTGGAGGCTACACCTTC. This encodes CASSYRQGGGYTF.

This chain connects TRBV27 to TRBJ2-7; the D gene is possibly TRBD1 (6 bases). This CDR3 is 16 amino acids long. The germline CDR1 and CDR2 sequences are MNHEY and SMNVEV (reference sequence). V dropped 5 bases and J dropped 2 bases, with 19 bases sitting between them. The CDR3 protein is CASSRDNPRGPYEQYF. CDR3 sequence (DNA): TGTGCCAGCAGTAGGGACAACCCCAGGGGACCCTACGAGCAGTACTTC.

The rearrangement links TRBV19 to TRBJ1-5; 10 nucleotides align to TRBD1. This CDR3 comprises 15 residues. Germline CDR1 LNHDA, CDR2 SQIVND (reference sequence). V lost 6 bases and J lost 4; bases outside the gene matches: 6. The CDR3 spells CASSSGQGINQPQHF. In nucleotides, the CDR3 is TGTGCCAGTAGCTCGGGACAGGGGATAAATCAGCCCCAGCATTTT.

The CDR3 region has the DNA TGTGCCAGCAGCCAAGCGGGAGGTTGGGAGACCCAGTACTTC. Its protein product is CASSQAGGWETQYF. The rearrangement uses TRBV3-1 (or the pseudogene TRBV3-2) and TRBJ2-5, with 7 bases matching TRBD2. The CDR3 sequence is 14 residues long. The V gene's germline CDR1 is LGHDT and CDR2 YNNKEL (reference sequence). Trimming took 1 base from V and 5 from J; bases not matched to a gene: 4.

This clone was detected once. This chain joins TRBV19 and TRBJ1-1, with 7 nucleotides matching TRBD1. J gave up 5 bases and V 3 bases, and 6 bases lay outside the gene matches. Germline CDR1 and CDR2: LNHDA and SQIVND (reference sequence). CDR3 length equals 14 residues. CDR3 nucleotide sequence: TGTGCCAGTAGTATCAACAGGGGAACGACTGAAGCTTTCTTT. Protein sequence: CASSINRGTTEAFF. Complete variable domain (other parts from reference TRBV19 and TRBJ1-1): DGGITQSPKYLFRKEGQNVTLSCEQNLNHDAMYWYRQDPGQGLRLIYYSQIVNDFQKGDIAEGYSVSREKKESFPLTVTSAQKNPTAFYLCASSINRGTTEAFFGQGTRLTVV.

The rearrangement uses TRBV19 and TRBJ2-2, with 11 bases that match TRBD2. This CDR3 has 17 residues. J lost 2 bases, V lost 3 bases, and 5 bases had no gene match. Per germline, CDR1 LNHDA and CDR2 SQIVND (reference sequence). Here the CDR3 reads CASSMSSGRINTGELFF. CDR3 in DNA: TGTGCCAGTAGTATGTCTAGCGGGAGGATCAACACCGGGGAGCTGTTTTTT.

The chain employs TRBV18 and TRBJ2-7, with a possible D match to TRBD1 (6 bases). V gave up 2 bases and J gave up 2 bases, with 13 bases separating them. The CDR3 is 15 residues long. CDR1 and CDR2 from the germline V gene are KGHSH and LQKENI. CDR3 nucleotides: TGTGCCAGCTCACCAAGGGCAGGGGTTACCTACGAGCAGTACTTC. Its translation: CASSPRAGVTYEQYF.

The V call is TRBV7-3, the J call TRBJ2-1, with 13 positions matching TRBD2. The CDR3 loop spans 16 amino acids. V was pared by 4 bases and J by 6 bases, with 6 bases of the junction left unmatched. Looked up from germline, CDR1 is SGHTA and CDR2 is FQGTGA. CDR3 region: CASSSRTSGSINEQFF. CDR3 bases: TGTGCCAGCAGCTCTCGGACTAGCGGGAGCATCAATGAGCAGTTCTTC.

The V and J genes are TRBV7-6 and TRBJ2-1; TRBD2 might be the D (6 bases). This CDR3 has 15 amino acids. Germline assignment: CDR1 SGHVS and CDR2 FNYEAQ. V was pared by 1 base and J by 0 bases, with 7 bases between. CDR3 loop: CASSLVGSSYNEQFF. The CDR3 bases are TGTGCCAGCAGCTTAGTCGGGAGCTCCTACAATGAGCAGTTCTTC. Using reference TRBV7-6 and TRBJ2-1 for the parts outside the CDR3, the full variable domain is GAGVSQSPRYKVTKRGQDVALRCDPISGHVSLYWYRQALGQGPEFLTYFNYEAQQDKSGLPNDRFSAERPEGSISTLTIQRTEQRDSAMYRCASSLVGSSYNEQFFGPGTRLTVL.